This T cell receptor beta chain was recorded in a study of molecular identifiers for immune sequencing clone quantification. One entry per CDR3 protein, called by TCRdb with MiXCR from the PCR reads. The profile shows 350,000 or so distinct CDR3 sequences, about 20% of them singletons. Trimming cost V 2 bases and J 0 bases, with 9 bases left between them. The CDR3 covers 14 residues. Germline values: CDR1 DFQATT, CDR2 SNEGSKA (reference sequence). This clonotype showed up many times. The gene calls are TRBV20-1 and TRBJ2-3; D gene uncertain. This TCR was sampled from a human donor in good health. Some libraries in this study had Jurkat cell RNA spiked in. Sequencing input: naive CD8+ T cells from blood, with Jurkat cell RNA spiked in. Subset specified: FACS-sorted CD8+CD4-CCR7+CD45RA+ naive T cells. The CDR3 reads CSARLRDSTDTQYF. The CDR3 coding sequence is TGCAGTGCTAGACTACGAGATAGCACAGATACGCAGTATTTT.